What follows are 26 T cell receptor beta chains derived from one specimen sequenced in a study of beta chain features in type 1 diabetes. The authors reverse transcribed all of the isolated RNA, so sequencing captured expressed TCRB transcripts. TCRdb's table, derived via immunoSEQ multiplex PCR, lists solely in-frame clones and lacks some. The sample shows 150,000 to 190,000 clones, about 8.1% of them seen only once. The sequencing input was central memory CD4+ T cells from blood. These receptors all stem from a young man in good health.

V usage is TRBV9 and J usage is TRBJ2-3; the D gene is possibly TRBD2 (6 bases). The CDR3 has 15 residues. Trimming shortened V by 1 base and J by 8 bases, and 17 bases separated the two germline ends. Germline CDR1 is SGDLS and CDR2 is YYNGEE. The CDR3 reads CASSVTGTPTSTQYF. The DNA for the CDR3 is TGTGCCAGCAGCGTAACCGGGACTCCTACGAGTACGCAGTATTTT.

This clone was seen many times. The chain recombines TRBV7-2 with TRBJ1-2; the match to TRBD1 covers 8 bases. J gave up 8 bases and V 5 bases, and 7 bases lay outside the gene matches. CDR1 is SGHTA and CDR2 is FQGNSA in the germline V gene. The CDR3 is 13 residues long. As DNA, the CDR3 is TGTGCCAGCAGCCGTGGGACAGGCAAAGGCTACACCTTC. This encodes CASSRGTGKGYTF.

Many counts were recorded for this clone. This rearrangement joins TRBV18 to TRBJ1-1; no reliable D call. The CDR3 consists of 13 residues. Between the trimmed V and J ends, which lost 6 bases and 2 bases, there was a span of 10 bases. CDR1 is KGHSH, CDR2 LQKENI, per germline. The CDR3 DNA is TGTGCCAGCTCTTCGGAGGAAAACACTGAAGCTTTCTTT. Translation gives CASSSEENTEAFF.

This clone was detected a few times. The genes are TRBV11-2 and TRBJ2-2; 11 bases are shared with TRBD2. The CDR3 has 15 residues. CDR1 is SGHAT and CDR2 is FQNNGV in the germline V gene. J lost 4 bases, V lost 6 bases, and 4 bases had no gene match. Here the CDR3 reads CASRSSGGSTGELFF. The CDR3 DNA reads TGTGCCAGCAGATCTAGCGGGGGGAGCACCGGGGAGCTGTTTTTT.

This clone showed up many times. The chain joins TRBV9 to TRBJ1-6; D may be TRBD1 (6 bases). The CDR3 runs to 16 residues. Trimming shortened V by 3 bases and J by 10 bases, and 20 bases separated the two germline ends. CDR1 SGDLS and CDR2 YYNGEE come from the germline V gene. The CDR3 region has the DNA TGTGCCAGCAGCGCCGACCCCGGCCAGGGGCGCTCACCCCTCCACTTT. It encodes CASSADPGQGRSPLHF. Using reference TRBV9 and TRBJ1-6 for the parts outside the CDR3, the full variable domain is DSGVTQTPKHLITATGQRVTLRCSPRSGDLSVYWYQQSLDQGLQFLIQYYNGEERAKGNILERFSAQQFPDLHSELNLSSLELGDSALYFCASSADPGQGRSPLHFGNGTRLTVT.

Note on this clone: A junction end diverges from the germline sequence, so it may reflect a read error. J is TRBJ1-1 and V is TRBV7-2; 7 bases are shared with TRBD1. CDR3 size: 14 residues. From germline, CDR1 is SGHTA and CDR2 FQGNSA. CDR3: CASTLGAGGTEAFF. The CDR3 coding sequence is TGTGCCAGCACCTTAGGGGCAGGGGGCACTGAAGCTTTCTTT.

The V and J genes are TRBV7-3 and TRBJ2-4, with TRBD2 matching 14 bases. The trim removed 4 bases at V and 3 bases at J, leaving 8 bases unmatched. The germline CDR1 and CDR2 sequences are SGHTA and FQGTGA. CDR3 size: 18 residues. CDR3 amino acids: CASSSGTSGSFIKNIQYF. In DNA, the CDR3 is TGTGCCAGCAGCTCGGGGACTAGCGGGAGTTTTATCAAAAACATTCAGTACTTC.

V gene TRBV30 combines with J gene TRBJ2-1; D is undetermined. Trimming shortened V by 2 bases and J by 5 bases, and 16 bases separated the two germline ends. This CDR3 has 15 amino acids. CDR1 is GTSNPN, CDR2 SVGIG, per germline (reference sequence). CDR3 DNA sequence: TGTGCCTGGAGTTATCCTAAATATAAGAACAATGAGCAGTTCTTC. Translation: CAWSYPKYKNNEQFF.

This clone was counted only a few times. The rearrangement joins TRBV6-6 to TRBJ2-7, with a weak D call TRBD2 (6 bases). Germline V gene sequence: CDR1 MNHNY, CDR2 SVGAGI (reference sequence). This CDR3 comprises 12 residues. Written as DNA, the CDR3 is TGTGCAGTGGGGGGAAACTCCTACGAGCAGTACTTC. Its protein is CAVGGNSYEQYF.

This clone has at least ten counts. The CDR3, as DNA: TGTGCCAGCAGCCGGGACAGGGGGTTCTCACCCCTCCACTTT. As protein: CASSRDRGFSPLHF. This rearrangement joins TRBV7-9 to TRBJ1-6; 11 bases line up with TRBD1. This CDR3 has 14 residues. V trimming: 5 bases; J trimming: 10 bases; junction bases outside the gene matches: 4. In germline, CDR1 is SEHNR, CDR2 FQNEAQ (reference sequence).

V and J are TRBV5-1 and TRBJ2-5; no clear D gene. Near its end, the DNA agrees better with TRBJ2-7, so the J call may be wrong. The germline V gene encodes CDR1 SGHRS and CDR2 YFSETQ. The CDR3 consists of 11 residues. CDR3 loop: CASSLNYEQYF. As DNA, the CDR3 is TGCGCCAGCAGCTTAAACTACGAGCAGTACTTC.

This clone was seen more than once but under ten times. The J gene is TRBJ2-3, the V gene TRBV18; 13 nucleotides align to TRBD2. V shed 3 bases, J shed 0 bases, and the junction held 3 bases outside the gene matches. The CDR3 spans 17 residues. CDR1 and CDR2 (germline): KGHSH, LQKENI. This chain's CDR3 is CASSPGTSGISTDTQYF. The CDR3, as DNA: TGTGCCAGCTCACCCGGGACTAGCGGGATTAGCACAGATACGCAGTATTTT.

This clone has only a few counts. The V call is TRBV28, the J call TRBJ2-7; the match to TRBD2 covers 7 bases. The CDR3 extends over 16 amino acids. Germline V lookup: CDR1 MDHEN, CDR2 SYDVKM. With 4 bases clipped from V and 3 bases from J, the junction kept 12 bases outside the gene matches. CDR3 loop: CASSSLSGAGRYEQYF. The CDR3 DNA reads TGTGCCAGCAGTTCACTCTCGGGAGCGGGGCGCTACGAGCAGTACTTC.

The chain employs TRBV29-1 and TRBJ2-7; a possible D gene is TRBD2 (6 bases). The CDR3 consists of 14 residues. Germline CDR1 reads SQVTM; CDR2 reads ANQGSEA. Trimming removed 4 bases from V and 5 bases from J, with 18 bases in between. The CDR3 DNA follows: TGCAGCGTTGTCCCCCGGGAGTCAAACCACGAGCAGTACTTC. Translated, it gives CSVVPRESNHEQYF.

J is TRBJ2-5 and V is TRBV10-3; the D is unclear. The J call may not be correct, given that the DNA end is closer to TRBJ2-7. In germline, CDR1 is ENHRY, CDR2 SYGVKD. The CDR3 has 15 amino acids. The DNA of the CDR3 is TGTGCCATCAGTGAGTTTGAAGGTAGCTCCTACGAGCAGTACTTC. It encodes CAISEFEGSSYEQYF.

This clone showed up just a few times. CDR3 in amino acids: CASSGLGTGNTEAFF. The CDR3 nucleotides read TGTGCCAGCAGCGGACTCGGGACAGGGAACACTGAAGCTTTCTTT. The chain links TRBV9 to TRBJ1-1; the match to TRBD1 covers 8 bases. The germline V gene has CDR1 SGDLS and CDR2 YYNGEE. Germline trimming cut 3 bases from V and 1 base from J; bases unmatched to any gene: 5. The CDR3 length is 15 residues.

This clone has just a few counts. The CDR3 sequence: CASSPGQFLGEAFF. CDR3 nucleotides: TGTGCCAGCTCACCGGGACAGTTTTTGGGTGAAGCTTTCTTT. The V call is TRBV18, the J call TRBJ1-1, with 7 nucleotides matching TRBD1. CDR3 length equals 14 residues. Trimming at V came to 3 bases and at J to 7 bases, leaving 8 bases not matched to a gene. CDR1 and CDR2 (germline): KGHSH, LQKENI.

This clone has just a few counts. As DNA, the CDR3 is TGTGCCTGGAGTGTCTCGGGGAGAGCCAAAAACATTCAGTACTTC. Protein product: CAWSVSGRAKNIQYF. The V gene is TRBV30, the J gene TRBJ2-4, with D perhaps TRBD2 (5 bases). V gave up 0 bases and J gave up 0 bases, with 9 bases separating them. Germline CDR1 is GTSNPN and CDR2 is SVGIG (reference sequence). This CDR3 region has 15 residues.

The V call is TRBV5-1, the J call TRBJ1-1; a possible D gene is TRBD1 (5 bases). The CDR3 runs to 14 residues. Germline V gives CDR1 SGHRS, CDR2 YFSETQ. V was clipped by 3 bases and J by 5 bases, with 14 bases between them. The CDR3 coding sequence is TGCGCCAGCAGCTCGGGAGGACATTCAACTGAAGCTTTCTTT. It translates to CASSSGGHSTEAFF.

This clone has just a few counts. The chain links TRBV30 to TRBJ1-6; the D is unclear. This CDR3 contains 13 residues. Germline CDR1 reads GTSNPN; CDR2 reads SVGIG (reference sequence). V lost 0 bases and J lost 4, with 4 bases in between. The CDR3 DNA sequence: TGTGCCTGGAGTGTCGGTTATAATTCACCCCTCCACTTT. It yields the protein CAWSVGYNSPLHF.

This clone was seen repeatedly, ten times or more. This chain joins TRBV28 and TRBJ2-7, with no clear D. Germline loops: CDR1 MDHEN, CDR2 SYDVKM. This CDR3 region has 11 residues. Trimming shortened V by 8 bases and J by 5 bases, and 10 bases separated the two germline ends. The CDR3 region is CASAVAHEQYF. The CDR3 DNA reads as TGTGCCAGCGCTGTGGCACACGAGCAGTACTTC.

This clone was counted many times. The chain joins TRBV29-1 to TRBJ1-5, with TRBD1 matching over 7 bases. V trimming: 7 bases; J trimming: 6 bases; junction bases outside the gene matches: 9. There are 13 residues in the CDR3. Germline CDR1 reads SQVTM; CDR2 reads ANQGSEA. The CDR3 spells CSAGEQGTQPQHF. Here the CDR3 DNA reads TGCAGCGCTGGGGAACAGGGGACTCAGCCCCAGCATTTT.

Many counts were recorded for this clone. The rearrangement uses TRBV28 and TRBJ1-4; TRBD1 matches at 9 bases. Germline values: CDR1 MDHEN, CDR2 SYDVKM. J lost 7 bases, V lost 6 bases, and 6 bases had no gene match. The CDR3 consists of 14 residues. The CDR3 region is CASRTGGLGEKLFF. The DNA for the CDR3 is TGTGCCAGCAGGACAGGGGGGTTGGGTGAAAAACTGTTTTTT.

Details on this clone: A junction end diverges from the germline sequence, so it may reflect a read error. V is TRBV7-7 and J is TRBJ2-1, with 8 bases identical to TRBD2. CDR1 is SSHAT and CDR2 is FNYEAQ in the germline V gene (reference sequence). The CDR3 sequence is 16 residues long. CDR3 protein: CASSLAQAGVGDEQFF. The CDR3 DNA follows: TGTGCTAGCAGCTTAGCGCAAGCGGGAGTAGGAGATGAGCAGTTCTTC.

In its sample, this clone was seen a few times. The chain joins TRBV14 to TRBJ1-2; D not resolved. The germline V and J ends were trimmed by 0 bases and 3 bases, with 5 bases remaining between them. The germline CDR1 and CDR2 sequences are SGHDN and FVKESK. There are 13 residues in the CDR3. CDR3 residues: CASSQETYYGYTF. The CDR3 DNA sequence: TGTGCCAGCAGCCAAGAAACTTACTATGGCTACACCTTC.

This clone was picked up a small number of times. This chain joins TRBV7-2 and TRBJ2-1; possibly TRBD2 for D (5 bases). From germline, CDR1 is SGHTA and CDR2 FQGNSA. V lost 5 bases, J lost 4 bases, and 12 bases lay in between. This CDR3 spans 14 amino acids. The chain's CDR3 is CASSPGPGYNEQFF. The CDR3 DNA reads as TGTGCCAGCAGCCCCGGTCCGGGGTACAATGAGCAGTTCTTC.